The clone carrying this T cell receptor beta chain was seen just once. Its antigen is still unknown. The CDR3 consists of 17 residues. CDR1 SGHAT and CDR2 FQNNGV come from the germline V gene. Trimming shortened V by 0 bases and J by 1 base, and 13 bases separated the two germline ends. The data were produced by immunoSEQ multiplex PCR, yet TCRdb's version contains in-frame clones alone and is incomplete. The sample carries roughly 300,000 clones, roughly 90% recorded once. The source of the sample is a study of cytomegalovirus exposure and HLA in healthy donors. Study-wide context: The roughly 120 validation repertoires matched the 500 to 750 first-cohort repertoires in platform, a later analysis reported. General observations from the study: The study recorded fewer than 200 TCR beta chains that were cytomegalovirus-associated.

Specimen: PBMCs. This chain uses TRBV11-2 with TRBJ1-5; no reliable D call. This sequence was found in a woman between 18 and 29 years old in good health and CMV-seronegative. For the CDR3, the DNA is TGTGCCAGCAGCTTAGATTCCCCAGCGAGGAGCAATCAGCCCCAGCATTTT. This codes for CASSLDSPARSNQPQHF.